The present TCR beta chain was sequenced within a study of cytomegalovirus exposure and HLA in healthy donors. Regarding the study as a whole: Investigators reported approximately 170 TCR beta chains as tied to cytomegalovirus. A missense DCLRE1C variant was associated with V- and J-gene trimming of TCR beta chains in a later analysis, and an independent cohort replicated the association.

With respect to this clone: Its antigen remains unknown.

This CDR3 comprises 13 residues. Looked up from germline, CDR1 is SGHVS and CDR2 is FNYEAQ. V was clipped by 3 bases and J by 11 bases; unmatched bases: 4. PCR involved 60 Vbeta and 13 Jbeta primers. Here immunoSEQ multiplex PCR was the method, and the copy in TCRdb shows in-frame clones only, minus some. The sample comprises about 180,000 clones, 77% of which are singletons, and around 3.5% rests with the top ten. The specimen was PBMCs. The TCR sequence derives from a woman aged 60-75 years in good health and CMV-seropositive. This rearrangement joins TRBV7-6 to TRBJ2-2, with 9 bases aligning to TRBD1. This CDR3 is CASSFGQGRELFF. The CDR3 coding sequence is TGTGCCAGCAGCTTCGGACAGGGGAGAGAGCTGTTTTTT.